This is a list of T cell receptor beta chains from one sample in a study of breast tumors, draining lymph nodes, adjacent tissues. TCRdb redid the calling of the multiplex PCR reads with MiXCR, one entry per CDR3 protein. Of around 140,000 distinct CDR3 sequences listed, around 22% are singletons. What was sequenced was axillary lymph node tissue. The receptors derive from a female donor with breast cancer. Some clones in this sample may be carry-over from other donors' samples. Each CDR3 is given with its conserved first and last residue. The D gene is left open where the match is weak. Clone size is shown for a subset of rows, as once, few, many or a class of expanded clone.

TRBD1,TRBV28,TRBJ1-6,15,.,TGTGCCAGCAGTCCCCCGACAGGGATGGGGTCACCCCTCCACTTT,CASSPPTGMGSPLHF
.,TRBV20-1,TRBJ2-5,16,many,TGCAGTGCTAGAGATCAGTGTGTCTATAACTGGGAGACCCAGTACTTC,CSARDQCVYNWETQYF
TRBD2,TRBV5-5,TRBJ2-5,15,many,TGTGCCAGCAGCCCTGGGACTAGCGGGATGGAGACCCAGTACTTC,CASSPGTSGMETQYF
.,TRBV18,TRBJ2-3,13,.,TGTGCCAGCTTACCAGACAGCACAGATACGCAGTATTTT,CASLPDSTDTQYF
TRBD1,TRBV7-3,TRBJ2-2,16,.,TGTGCCAGCAGCTTAGCGGGACAGGGGGCAACCGGGGAGCTGTTTTTT,CASSLAGQGATGELFF
.,TRBV20-1,TRBJ2-7,15,many,TGCAGTGCTAGGGGTGCCCGGGACACTTACTACGAGCAGTACTTC,CSARGARDTYYEQYF
.,TRBV9,TRBJ2-2,14,many,TGTGCCAGCAGCCGGGACGGAAACACCGGGGAGCTGTTTTTT,CASSRDGNTGELFF
TRBD1,TRBV28,TRBJ1-6,15,many,TGTGCCACCAACCCTCGGACAGGATTTAATTCACCCCTCCACTTT,CATNPRTGFNSPLHF
TRBD2,TRBV20-1,TRBJ2-5,14,many,TGCAGTGCTCCCGGGACTAGCGGCCCGGGGACCCAGTACTTC,CSAPGTSGPGTQYF
TRBD1,TRBV25-1,TRBJ2-7,11,.,TGTGCCACGGAACAGGGGAACGAGCAGTACTTC,CATEQGNEQYF
TRBD2,TRBV6-5,TRBJ2-6,17,.,TGTGCCAGCAGATTAGCGGGAGCCTCCTCTGGGGCCAACGTCCTGACTTTC,CASRLAGASSGANVLTF
TRBD1,TRBV6-2/TRBV6-3,TRBJ1-5,18,.,TGTGCCAGCAGTTATCACTCGGGACAGGGGGCTCGCAGTCAGCCCCAGCATTTT,CASSYHSGQGARSQPQHF
.,TRBV5-6,TRBJ2-7,14,many,TGTGCCAGCAGCTTGGCCTGGCAGGGGTACGAGCAGTACTTC,CASSLAWQGYEQYF
.,TRBV28,TRBJ2-7,15,many,TGTGCCAGCAGCCTCCGGACCCCTGTGGGGAGCGAGCAGTACTTC,CASSLRTPVGSEQYF
.,TRBV2,TRBJ2-1,14,many,TGTGCCAGCAGGGTTCAGGGACGGGGTGATGAGCAGTTCTTC,CASRVQGRGDEQFF
.,TRBV3-1,TRBJ1-4,16,.,TGTGCCAGCAGCCGCCGTTCGGGGGGGTCTAGTGAAAAACTGTTTTTT,CASSRRSGGSSEKLFF
.,TRBV28,TRBJ2-7,13,few,TGTGCCAGCAGTTTAGGCAGGGCGAACGAGCAGTACTTC,CASSLGRANEQYF
TRBD2,TRBV20-1,TRBJ2-7,15,many,TGCAGTGCTAGAGTGGCTAGCGGACCCTCCTACGAGCAGTACTTC,CSARVASGPSYEQYF
TRBD2,TRBV3-1,TRBJ2-1,15,many,TGTGCCAGCAGCAAGACTAGCGGGAGGGCGCTTGAGCAGTTCTTC,CASSKTSGRALEQFF
.,TRBV3-1,TRBJ1-5,16,.,TGTGCCAGCAGCCCCAGACAGTCCCAGAGGAATCAGCCCCAGCATTTT,CASSPRQSQRNQPQHF
TRBD1,TRBV29-1,TRBJ2-5,15,many,TGCAGCGTCGAGCCGGACAGGGGGAGGGGAGAGACCCAGTACTTC,CSVEPDRGRGETQYF
.,TRBV7-9,TRBJ1-2,17,many,TGTGCCAGCAGCTTAGAACCCAAGAGAGCCGTCTCCTATGGCTACACCTTC,CASSLEPKRAVSYGYTF
TRBD1,TRBV27,TRBJ2-2,15,.,TGTGCCAGCAGTTTGGCAGCAGGGGGCTTCGGGGAGCTGTTTTTT,CASSLAAGGFGELFF
.,TRBV30,TRBJ2-1,12,many,TGTGCCTGGAGTCCAGGGGGGAATGAGCAGTTCTTC,CAWSPGGNEQFF
.,TRBV6-1,TRBJ1-5,17,many,TGTGCCAGCAGTGAAGCGAGGATCGGTGGGTACAATCAGCCCCAGCATTTT,CASSEARIGGYNQPQHF
.,TRBV19,TRBJ2-2,15,many,TGTGCCAGTCACTCTCAGGGAGTGGGTGCCGGGGAGCTGTTTTTT,CASHSQGVGAGELFF
.,TRBV2,TRBJ2-2,14,many,TGTGCCAGCAGGGACAGCTCGAACACCGGGGAGCTGTTTTTT,CASRDSSNTGELFF
TRBD1,TRBV19,TRBJ2-7,15,many,TGTGCCAGTAGAGCCCCCGGGACAGGGATGAACGAGCAGTACTTC,CASRAPGTGMNEQYF
.,TRBV28,TRBJ2-2,15,.,TGTGCCAGCAGTTTTTGGGGTTCTAGTAGCGGGGAGCTGTTTTTT,CASSFWGSSSGELFF
.,TRBV24-1,TRBJ2-1,16,many,TGTGCCACCAGTGATTCACACCTAGCGATAGAAAATGAGCAGTTCTTC,CATSDSHLAIENEQFF
.,TRBV20-1,TRBJ2-5,15,many,TGCAGTGCTAGACGACTCCCGTTGTACCAAGAGACCCAGTACTTC,CSARRLPLYQETQYF
TRBD2,TRBV5-1,TRBJ2-1,17,many,TGCGCCAGCAGTTCGGTAGCGGGATCAAATAGCTACAATGAGCAGTTCTTC,CASSSVAGSNSYNEQFF
.,TRBV6-5,TRBJ2-7,13,many,TGTGCCAGCAGTCCTAGCGAAACCTACGAGCAGTACTTC,CASSPSETYEQYF
.,TRBV7-8,TRBJ2-5,14,many,TGTGCCAGCAGCTTCACGGGAGTGGGAGAGACCCAGTACTTC,CASSFTGVGETQYF
TRBD2,TRBV6-5,TRBJ2-5,17,many,TGTGCCAGCAGTTACTCGGGCTTGGCTCTAGCGGGAGAGACCCAGTACTTC,CASSYSGLALAGETQYF
.,TRBV7-9,TRBJ2-7,14,many,TGTGCCAGCAGCTCTACGACTAGTTCCTACGAGCAGTACTTC,CASSSTTSSYEQYF
TRBD2,TRBV19,TRBJ2-2,14,many,TGTGCCAGTCGACTAGCGGGAGATCTCGGGGAGCTGTTTTTT,CASRLAGDLGELFF